This T cell receptor (beta chain) came from a study of T cell responses to AZD1222 COVID-19 vaccine. Repertoires were generated with immunoSEQ multiplex PCR, while TCRdb's copy carries only in-frame clones and drops some. The sample holds around 130,000 clones, 90% to 95% seen once. V lost 5 bases, J lost 7 bases, and 9 bases lay in between. Germline values: CDR1 SGHTA, CDR2 FQGTGA. The length of the CDR3 is 12 residues. The receptor was isolated from an adult in good health. This chain joins TRBV7-3 and TRBJ2-1; D is undetermined. The specimen was peripheral blood, collected on day 0 of AZD1222 vaccination. For the CDR3, the DNA is TGTGCCAGCAGCCCCGTGGGGAATGAGCAGTTCTTC. Translation gives CASSPVGNEQFF.